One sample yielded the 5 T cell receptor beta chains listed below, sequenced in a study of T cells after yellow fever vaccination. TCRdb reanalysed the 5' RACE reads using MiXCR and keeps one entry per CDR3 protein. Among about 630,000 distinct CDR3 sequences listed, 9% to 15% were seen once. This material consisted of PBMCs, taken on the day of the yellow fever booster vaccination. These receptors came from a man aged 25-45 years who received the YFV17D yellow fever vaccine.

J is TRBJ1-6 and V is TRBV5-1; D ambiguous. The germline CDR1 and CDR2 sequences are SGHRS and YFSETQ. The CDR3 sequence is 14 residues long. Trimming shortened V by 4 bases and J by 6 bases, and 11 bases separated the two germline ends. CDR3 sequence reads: CASSITQSNSPLHF. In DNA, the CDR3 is TGCGCCAGCAGCATCACCCAATCTAATTCACCCCTCCACTTT.

In DNA, the CDR3 is TGTGCCAGCGGAGGGACGGGAGGTAATGAGCAGTTCTTC. This gives the protein CASGGTGGNEQFF. The chain combines TRBV7-9 with TRBJ2-1, with 7 bases matching TRBD2. CDR3 length: 13 residues. Germline values: CDR1 SEHNR, CDR2 FQNEAQ (reference sequence). Losses at the gene ends were 8 bases for V and 7 bases for J; bases not matched to a gene: 8. The whole variable domain, filled in from reference TRBV7-9 and TRBJ2-1, reads DTGVSQNPRHKITKRGQNVTFRCDPISEHNRLYWYRQTLGQGPEFLTYFQNEAQLEKSRLLSDRFSAERPKGSFSTLEIQRTEQGDSAMYLCASGGTGGNEQFFGPGTRLTVL.

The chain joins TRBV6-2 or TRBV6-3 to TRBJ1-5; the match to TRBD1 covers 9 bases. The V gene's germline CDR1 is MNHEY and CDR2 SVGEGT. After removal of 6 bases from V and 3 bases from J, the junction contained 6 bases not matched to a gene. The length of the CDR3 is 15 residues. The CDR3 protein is CASRQWTGVNQPQHF. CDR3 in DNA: TGTGCCAGCAGGCAGTGGACAGGGGTCAATCAGCCCCAGCATTTT.

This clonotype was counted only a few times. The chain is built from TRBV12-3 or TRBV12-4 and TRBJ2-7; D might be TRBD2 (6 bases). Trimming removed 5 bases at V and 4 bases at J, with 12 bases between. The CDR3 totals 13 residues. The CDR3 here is CASSHGSRYEQYF. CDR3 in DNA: TGTGCCAGCAGTCACGGGAGTAGGTACGAGCAGTACTTC.

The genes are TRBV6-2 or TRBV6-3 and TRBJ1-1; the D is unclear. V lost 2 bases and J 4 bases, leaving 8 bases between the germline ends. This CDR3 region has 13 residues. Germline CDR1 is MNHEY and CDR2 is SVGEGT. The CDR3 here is CASSYEMGTEAFF. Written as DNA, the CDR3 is TGTGCCAGCAGTTACGAAATGGGCACTGAAGCTTTCTTT.